This T cell receptor (beta chain) was identified during a study of blood T cell repertoires in COVID-19. For the study at large: The samples span acute and convalescent COVID-19 from the United States, Italy and Spain.

This CDR3 comprises 15 residues. Germline values: CDR1 SGHDN, CDR2 FVKESK. The trim removed 1 base at V and 0 bases at J, leaving 0 bases unmatched. Original handling: Amplification from reference gene primers served as the basis for estimated nucleated cell counts. Libraries were prepared by immunoSEQ multiplex PCR; TCRdb keeps only in-frame clonotypes and omits some of them. The V and J calls and clone size come from that table; D and trimming were worked out from the DNA. In the table there are about 51,000 clones, approximately 86% of which are singletons. The sample taken for sequencing was peripheral blood. The TCR was taken from a man aged 60 to 69 with acute or convalescent COVID-19. The chain has TRBV14 and TRBJ2-7; 10 bases line up with TRBD1. The CDR3 here is CASSQGTGGSYEQYF. In DNA form, the CDR3 reads TGTGCCAGCAGCCAAGGGACAGGGGGCTCCTACGAGCAGTACTTC.